This T cell receptor (beta chain) is from a study of regulatory T cells in long-lasting Graves disease. Time point described: newly diagnosed GD, antithyroid drugs for less than 3 months. The TCR library used RNA extracted from PBMCs. Overall study results and limits: Persistent disease showed a preference for TRBV28, TRBJ1-2 and TRBJ2-5.

Deletions cut 6 bases from V and 8 bases from J, with 17 bases between. The CDR3 is 13 residues long. Germline V gene data show CDR1 as DFQATT and CDR2 as SNEGSKA (reference sequence). This clonotype was recorded at least ten times. Its antigen is unidentified. Arm-PCR with iRepertoire HTBI primers amplified the CDR3 regions for these TCR beta libraries. TCRdb recomputed calls from the multiplex PCR reads with MiXCR, one row per CDR3 protein. Found here are approximately 270,000 distinct CDR3 sequences, 18% of them singletons; the top ten hold 11% to 15%. This sample was also put to use in a study of T cells in Graves' hyperthyroidism and ophthalmopathy. That report adds: An absence of ophthalmopathy progression within 18 months meant stable Graves' hyperthyroidism. First-round RT-PCR targeting the TCR CDR3 was performed with the HTBI primer set. Most expanded thyroid clonotypes above 0.001 also appeared in blood.

This chain uses TRBV20-1 with TRBJ2-1; D not resolved. Sequences were derived from peripheral blood mononuclear cells (PBMCs), sampled at new diagnosis, from a patient treated with antithyroid drugs. This clonotype was sampled from a woman aged 25 to 39 with Graves disease. CDR3 residues: CSAHTWASDEQFF. The CDR3 nucleotides read TGCAGTGCCCATACGTGGGCGTCCGATGAGCAGTTCTTC.